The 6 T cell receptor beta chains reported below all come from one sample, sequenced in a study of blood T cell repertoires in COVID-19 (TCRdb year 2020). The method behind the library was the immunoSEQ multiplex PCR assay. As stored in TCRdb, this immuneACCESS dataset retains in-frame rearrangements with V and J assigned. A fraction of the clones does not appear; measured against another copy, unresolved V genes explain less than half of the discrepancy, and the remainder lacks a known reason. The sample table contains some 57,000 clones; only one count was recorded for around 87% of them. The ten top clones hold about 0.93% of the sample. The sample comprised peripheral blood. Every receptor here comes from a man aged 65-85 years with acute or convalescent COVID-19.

The CDR3 spells CASLVFNYGYTF. The CDR3 DNA reads as TGTGCCAGCCTTGTGTTTAACTATGGCTACACCTTC. The rearrangement links TRBV2 to TRBJ1-2; D not resolved. Germline values: CDR1 SNHLY, CDR2 FYNNEI. V lost 8 bases and J 1 base, leaving 8 bases between the germline ends. CDR3 length equals 12 residues.

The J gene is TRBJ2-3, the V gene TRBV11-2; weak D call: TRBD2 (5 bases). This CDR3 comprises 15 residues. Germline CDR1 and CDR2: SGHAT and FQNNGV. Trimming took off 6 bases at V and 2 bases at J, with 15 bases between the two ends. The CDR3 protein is CASSFGEGYTDTQYF. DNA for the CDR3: TGTGCCAGCAGTTTCGGCGAGGGTTACACAGATACGCAGTATTTT.

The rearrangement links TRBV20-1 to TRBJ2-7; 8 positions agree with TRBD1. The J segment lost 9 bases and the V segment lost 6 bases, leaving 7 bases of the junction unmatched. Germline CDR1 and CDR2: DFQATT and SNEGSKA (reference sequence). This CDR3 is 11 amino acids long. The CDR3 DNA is TGCAGTGCGCTGACAGGGGCAACGCAGTACTTC. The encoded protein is CSALTGATQYF.

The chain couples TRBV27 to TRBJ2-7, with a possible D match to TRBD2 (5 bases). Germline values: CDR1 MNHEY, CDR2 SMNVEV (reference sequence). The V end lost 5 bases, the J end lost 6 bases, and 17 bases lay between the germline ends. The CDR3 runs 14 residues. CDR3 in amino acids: CASSPSTGVLEQYF. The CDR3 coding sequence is TGTGCCAGCAGTCCCTCGACCGGGGTACTCGAGCAGTACTTC.

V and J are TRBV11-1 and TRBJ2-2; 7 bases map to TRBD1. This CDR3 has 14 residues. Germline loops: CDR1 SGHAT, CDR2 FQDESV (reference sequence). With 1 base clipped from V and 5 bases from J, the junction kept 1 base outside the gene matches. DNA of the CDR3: TGTGCCAGCAGCTTAGAACAGGGGACCGGGGAGCTGTTTTTT. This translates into CASSLEQGTGELFF.

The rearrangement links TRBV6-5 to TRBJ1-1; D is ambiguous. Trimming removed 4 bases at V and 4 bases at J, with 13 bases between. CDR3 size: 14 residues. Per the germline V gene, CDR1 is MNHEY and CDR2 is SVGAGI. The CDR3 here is CASSLLMAGTEAFF. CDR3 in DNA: TGTGCCAGCAGTTTACTCATGGCGGGCACTGAAGCTTTCTTT.